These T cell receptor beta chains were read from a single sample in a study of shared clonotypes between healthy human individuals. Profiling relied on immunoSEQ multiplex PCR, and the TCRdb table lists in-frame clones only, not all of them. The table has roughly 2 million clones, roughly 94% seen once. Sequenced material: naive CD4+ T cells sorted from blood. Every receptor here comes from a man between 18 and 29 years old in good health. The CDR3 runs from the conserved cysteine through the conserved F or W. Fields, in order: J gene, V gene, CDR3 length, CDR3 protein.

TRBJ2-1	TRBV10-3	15	CAINRNQDDNNEQFF
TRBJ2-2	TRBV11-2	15	CASSTAGGVAGELFF
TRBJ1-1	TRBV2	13	CASRNTGNTEAFF
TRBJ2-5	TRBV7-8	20	CASSPGLAGGTLMLQETQYF
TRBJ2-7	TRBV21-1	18	CASNRLHPPDGASYEQYF
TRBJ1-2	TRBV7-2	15	CASSSQGVASYGYTF
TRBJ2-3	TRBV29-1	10	CSVASNTQYF
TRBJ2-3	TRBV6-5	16	CASSWAGTSGTDTQYF
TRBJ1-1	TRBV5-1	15	CASSNNAGGVTEAFF
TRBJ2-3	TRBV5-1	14	CASSLKGSTDTQYF
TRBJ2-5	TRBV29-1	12	CSVVTVGETQYF